This TCR beta chain was sequenced for a study of T cell changes during pregnancy in multiple sclerosis. Method: immunoSEQ multiplex PCR; TCRdb's copy keeps in-frame clones and lacks some. The data hold under 40,000 clones, with about 92% observed a single time. The CDR3 spans 15 residues. Germline CDR1 and CDR2: MDHEN and SYDVKM. After removal of 5 bases from V and 1 base from J, the junction contained 0 bases not matched to a gene. Here the sequenced sample was CD8+ T cells from peripheral blood mononuclear cells, taken before pregnancy. This chain uses TRBV28 with TRBJ2-3; 13 positions match TRBD2. This receptor was obtained from a female donor with multiple sclerosis, enrolled in a pregnancy study. The CDR3 DNA reads as TGTGCCAGCAGTGGGACTAGCGGGGGCACAGATACGCAGTATTTT. Its translation: CASSGTSGGTDTQYF.